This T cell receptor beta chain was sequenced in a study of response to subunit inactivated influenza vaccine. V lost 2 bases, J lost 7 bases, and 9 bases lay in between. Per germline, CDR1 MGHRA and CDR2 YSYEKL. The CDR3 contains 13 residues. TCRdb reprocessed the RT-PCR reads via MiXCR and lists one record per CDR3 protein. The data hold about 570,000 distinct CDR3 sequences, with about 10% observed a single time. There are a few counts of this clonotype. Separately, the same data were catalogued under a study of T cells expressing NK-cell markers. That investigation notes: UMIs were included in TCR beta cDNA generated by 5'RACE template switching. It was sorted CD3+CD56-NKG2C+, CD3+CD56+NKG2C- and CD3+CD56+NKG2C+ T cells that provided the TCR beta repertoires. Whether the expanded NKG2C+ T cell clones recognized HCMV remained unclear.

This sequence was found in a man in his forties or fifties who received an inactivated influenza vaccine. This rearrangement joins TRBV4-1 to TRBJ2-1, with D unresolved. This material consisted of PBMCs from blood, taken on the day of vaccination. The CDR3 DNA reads TGCGCCAGCAGCCAATACCTAGGGAATGAGCAGTTCTTC. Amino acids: CASSQYLGNEQFF.